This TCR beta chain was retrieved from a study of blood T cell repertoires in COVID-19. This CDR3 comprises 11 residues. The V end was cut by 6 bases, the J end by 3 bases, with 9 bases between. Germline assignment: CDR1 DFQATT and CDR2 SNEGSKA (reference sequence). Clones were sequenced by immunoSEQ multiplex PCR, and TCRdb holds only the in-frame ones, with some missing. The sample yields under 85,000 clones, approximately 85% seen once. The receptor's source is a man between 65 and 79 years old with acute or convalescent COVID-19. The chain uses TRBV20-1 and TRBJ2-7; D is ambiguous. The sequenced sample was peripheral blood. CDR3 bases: TGCAGTGCCCAGCGAATCTACGAGCAGTACTTC. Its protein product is CSAQRIYEQYF.